This TCR beta chain was recorded in a study of cytomegalovirus exposure and HLA in healthy donors. Study results and caveats: Most subjects had HLA-A and HLA-B alleles reportedly predicted accurately by TCR beta sequences.

Vbeta (60) and Jbeta (13) primers were used in the PCR. Using immunoSEQ multiplex PCR, the repertoire was profiled, and TCRdb retains in-frame clones only, with some absent. The data contain approximately 260,000 clones, roughly 91% of them seen just once; the ten biggest clones take up about 1.7%. As regards this clone: What it recognizes is unknown.

This receptor was taken from a girl aged 2-10 years in good health and CMV-seronegative. The sequencing input was PBMCs.

As DNA, the CDR3 is TGTGCCAGCAGCCCGGCCCTTGGGGCTAGCGGGAGCGATGAGCAGTTCTTC. Residues: CASSPALGASGSDEQFF. The chain combines TRBV13 with TRBJ2-1; TRBD2 matches 10 bases. V gave up 5 bases and J gave up 8 bases; unmatched junction bases: 15. Germline V gene data show CDR1 as PRHDT and CDR2 as FYEKMQ (reference sequence). CDR3 length: 17 residues.